A selection of T cell receptor beta chains follows, all from one sample in a study of blood T cell repertoires in COVID-19. Some clones are missing from TCRdb's copy, which holds only in-frame ones; the method was immunoSEQ multiplex PCR. This table has approximately 69,000 clones, 79% appearing once. The material sequenced was peripheral blood. The receptors originated from a human donor in a cohort sampled during active COVID-19. Both conserved end residues are part of each CDR3. Each record gives: J gene, V gene, D gene, clone size, CDR3 protein, CDR3 DNA. D genes are given only for firm matches. Size is stated for part of the rows, as once, few or many counts, or as a class when the clone is expanded.

TRBJ2-1,TRBV28,NA,few,CASSLWATGDSYNEQFF,TGTGCCAGCAGTTTATGGGCGACAGGTGATTCTTACAATGAGCAGTTCTTC
TRBJ1-1,TRBV29-1,NA,NA,CSVADSPEAFF,TGCAGCGTTGCGGACAGTCCTGAAGCTTTCTTT
TRBJ2-2,TRBV9,TRBD2,NA,CASSVAMGLAGGGELFF,TGTGCCAGCAGCGTAGCTATGGGACTAGCGGGGGGCGGGGAGCTGTTTTTT
TRBJ2-2,TRBV19,TRBD2,few,CAPKGLAGGNTGELFF,TGTGCCCCCAAGGGGCTAGCGGGAGGAAACACCGGGGAGCTGTTTTTT
TRBJ2-7,TRBV3-1/TRBV3-2,NA,NA,CASSRIPGVGYEQYF,TGTGCCAGCAGCCGAATACCAGGGGTGGGCTACGAGCAGTACTTC
TRBJ2-1,TRBV11-3,TRBD1,NA,CASSNRDRGQNEQFF,TGTGCCAGCAGCAACCGGGACAGGGGGCAAAATGAGCAGTTCTTC
TRBJ2-7,TRBV5-1,NA,NA,CASGQRPQGFHEQYF,TGCGCCAGTGGGCAACGGCCTCAGGGCTTCCACGAGCAGTACTTC
TRBJ2-5,TRBV28,NA,NA,CASSSRGLAGIQETQYF,TGTGCCAGCAGTTCGAGGGGGCTAGCGGGTATCCAAGAGACCCAGTACTTC
TRBJ2-7,TRBV19,NA,few,CASRVRDGLREQYF,TGTGCCAGTAGGGTCAGGGATGGCCTGAGGGAGCAGTACTTC
TRBJ2-1,TRBV5-1,TRBD2,few,CASSPEGTSGGYEQFF,TGCGCCAGCAGCCCGGAAGGGACTAGCGGGGGATATGAGCAGTTCTTC
TRBJ2-5,TRBV18,TRBD2,NA,CASSPLAGGTQETQYF,TGTGCCAGCTCACCCCTAGCGGGGGGGACTCAAGAGACCCAGTACTTC
TRBJ2-2,TRBV10-2,NA,NA,CASSETSAGTGELFF,TGCGCCAGCAGTGAGACTTCCGCCGGCACCGGGGAGCTGTTTTTT
TRBJ2-1,TRBV30,TRBD2,NA,CALEGGGLYNEQFF,TGTGCCTTAGAGGGCGGGGGACTCTACAATGAGCAGTTCTTC
TRBJ2-7,TRBV10-2,TRBD1,NA,CASRPPGQAYEQYF,TGCGCCAGCAGACCTCCGGGACAGGCCTACGAGCAGTACTTC
TRBJ2-5,TRBV7-7,TRBD2,NA,CASSHRTSQYQETQYF,TGTGCTAGCAGCCACCGGACTAGTCAGTACCAAGAGACCCAGTACTTC
TRBJ2-2,TRBV6-4,TRBD1,NA,CASSETGYTGELFF,TGTGCCAGCAGTGAGACAGGGTACACCGGGGAGCTGTTTTTT
TRBJ2-7,TRBV7-2,TRBD2,NA,CASSPGLRAYEQYF,TGTGCCAGCAGCCCGGGACTACGAGCCTACGAGCAGTACTTC
TRBJ1-1,TRBV9,NA,once,CASSVYQKNTEAFF,TGTGCCAGCAGCGTTTACCAGAAGAACACTGAAGCTTTCTTT
TRBJ2-7,TRBV7-9,NA,NA,CASSPLRGRKAFYEQYF,TGTGCCAGCAGCCCTCTAAGGGGCAGAAAAGCCTTCTACGAGCAGTACTTC
TRBJ2-4,TRBV18,NA,NA,CASSPPRQEKNIQYF,TGTGCCAGCTCACCACCCAGACAGGAGAAAAACATTCAGTACTTC
TRBJ2-2,TRBV28,TRBD2,NA,CASRAGVTGELFF,TGTGCCAGCAGAGCGGGAGTTACCGGGGAGCTGTTTTTT
TRBJ1-2,TRBV3-1/TRBV3-2,NA,NA,CASTGENYGYTF,TGTGCCAGCACTGGGGAGAACTATGGCTACACCTTC
TRBJ1-5,TRBV19,TRBD1,NA,CASSIFSGGSQPQHF,TGTGCCAGTAGTATATTCTCAGGGGGAAGTCAGCCCCAGCATTTT
TRBJ2-3,TRBV3-1/TRBV3-2,NA,NA,CASSQEVGRIDTQYF,TGTGCCAGCAGCCAAGAGGTGGGGAGGATAGATACGCAGTATTTT
TRBJ2-1,TRBV5-4,TRBD2,NA,CASSLGLAAYNEQFF,TGTGCCAGCAGCTTGGGGCTAGCGGCTTACAATGAGCAGTTCTTC
TRBJ1-4,TRBV7-2,TRBD1,NA,CASSYTGGTNEKLFF,TGTGCCAGCAGCTATACAGGGGGCACTAATGAAAAACTGTTTTTT
TRBJ2-7,TRBV6-6,NA,NA,CASSYASAEQYF,TGTGCCAGCAGTTACGCAAGCGCCGAGCAGTACTTC
TRBJ1-2,TRBV27,NA,many,CASSLRGYGYTF,TGTGCCAGCAGTTTAAGGGGGTATGGCTACACCTTC
TRBJ2-1,TRBV7-8,TRBD2,NA,CASSLVTGTSGRKRFF,TGTGCCAGCAGCTTAGTCACCGGGACTAGCGGGAGAAAGCGGTTCTTC
TRBJ2-5,TRBV7-6,TRBD2,NA,CASSPLAGDGVTQYF,TGTGCCAGCAGCCCCCTAGCGGGAGACGGGGTAACCCAGTACTTC
TRBJ1-3,TRBV18,NA,NA,CASSPSSAGLAGNTIYF,TGTGCCAGCTCACCATCCTCAGCTGGACTAGCTGGAAACACCATATATTTT
TRBJ1-3,TRBV28,TRBD1,few,CAPGTGGNTIYF,TGTGCCCCCGGGACAGGCGGAAACACCATATATTTT
TRBJ1-5,TRBV2,NA,NA,CASSEDRIEQPQHF,TGTGCCAGCAGCGAAGACAGGATTGAACAGCCCCAGCATTTT
TRBJ2-5,TRBV18,NA,NA,CASSPETTQGQYF,TGTGCCAGCTCACCAGAGACTACCCAAGGCCAGTACTTC
TRBJ2-7,TRBV7-9,NA,NA,CASSIGQEGEQYF,TGTGCCAGCAGCATCGGACAGGAGGGCGAGCAGTACTTC
TRBJ2-1,TRBV19,TRBD2,NA,CASSILLAGDKFF,TGTGCCAGTAGTATTCTGTTAGCGGGAGATAAGTTCTTC
TRBJ2-7,TRBV28,TRBD1,once,CASSFGGQGAKEQYF,TGTGCCAGCAGTTTTGGCGGACAGGGGGCTAAGGAGCAGTACTTC